The 29 T cell receptor beta chains below all came from one sample that was sequenced in a study of blood T cell repertoires in COVID-19. TCRdb keeps only in-frame clones here, not all; method: immunoSEQ multiplex PCR. The sample has 80,000 to 85,000 clones; about four fifths are singletons. Sequencing was carried out using peripheral blood. These receptor sequences come from a human donor in a cohort sampled during active COVID-19.

This chain links TRBV14 with TRBJ1-4, with 7 nucleotides matching TRBD1. The CDR3 has 14 amino acids. Looked up from germline, CDR1 is SGHDN and CDR2 is FVKESK. V was clipped by 1 base and J by 7 bases; unmatched bases: 3. CDR3 region: CASSQAGGVEKLFF. In DNA form, the CDR3 reads TGTGCCAGCAGCCAAGCAGGGGGTGTTGAAAAACTGTTTTTT.

V usage is TRBV6-1 and J usage is TRBJ2-1; 12 bases are shared with TRBD2. The ends lost 8 bases at V and 10 bases at J; junction bases unmatched: 15. From germline, CDR1 is MNHNS and CDR2 SASEGT. This CDR3 spans 16 amino acids. In DNA form, the CDR3 reads TGTGCCAGCGGAGAAGGTCTAGCGGGGGGGCCAGGGGAGCAGTTCTTC. It yields the protein CASGEGLAGGPGEQFF.

The chain has TRBV11-2 and TRBJ1-5; TRBD1 is a possible D gene (6 bases). The V end was cut by 0 bases, the J end by 0 bases, with 12 bases between. The germline gives CDR1 SGHAT, CDR2 FQNNGV. The CDR3 has 17 amino acids. CDR3 sequence (DNA): TGTGCCAGCAGCTTAGATTTGGGGACACATAGCAATCAGCCCCAGCATTTT. Amino acids: CASSLDLGTHSNQPQHF. The full variable domain, rest sourced from reference TRBV11-2 and TRBJ1-5, is EAGVAQSPRYKIIEKRQSVAFWCNPISGHATLYWYQQILGQGPKLLIQFQNNGVVDDSQLPKDRFSAERLKGVDSTLKIQPAKLEDSAVYLCASSLDLGTHSNQPQHFGDGTRLSIL.

In this sample, this clone turned up a few times. The chain employs TRBV18 and TRBJ1-1; possible D gene TRBD1, 5 bases. Germline values: CDR1 KGHSH, CDR2 LQKENI. Trimming stripped 0 bases from V and 2 bases from J, with 10 bases between. CDR3 length equals 15 residues. The CDR3 loop is CASSPPTVLNTEAFF. In DNA, the CDR3 is TGTGCCAGCTCACCACCGACAGTTTTAAACACTGAAGCTTTCTTT.

This clone turned up a few times. The V call is TRBV5-6, the J call TRBJ1-1; tentative D call: TRBD1 (6 bases). Germline values: CDR1 SGHDT, CDR2 YYEEEE. Trimming pared 4 bases from V and 7 bases from J, leaving 11 bases between. The CDR3 covers 12 residues. As DNA, the CDR3 is TGTGCCAGCAGCATACAGGGATATGAAGCTTTCTTT. Protein sequence: CASSIQGYEAFF.

This clone was counted once. The chain couples TRBV27 to TRBJ2-6; 8 positions match TRBD2. This CDR3 is built from 17 residues. From germline, CDR1 is MNHEY and CDR2 SMNVEV (reference sequence). The ends lost 6 bases at V and 0 bases at J; junction bases unmatched: 7. CDR3 amino acids: CASRLAATSSGANVLTF. CDR3 DNA sequence: TGTGCCAGCAGACTAGCGGCTACTAGCTCTGGGGCCAACGTCCTGACTTTC.

CDR3 bases: TGTGCCAGCAGCCTAAGAAAGGGGGTTCGGGTGGAGACCCAGTACTTC. Amino acid sequence: CASSLRKGVRVETQYF. The chain carries TRBV6-6 and TRBJ2-5; a possible D gene is TRBD1 (6 bases). This CDR3 is built from 16 residues. Per the germline V gene, CDR1 is MNHNY and CDR2 is SVGAGI (reference sequence). The V gene lost 6 bases and the J gene lost 5 bases, with 22 bases spanning the gap.

The chain links TRBV2 to TRBJ1-5; the D is unclear. Between the trimmed V and J ends, which lost 6 bases and 3 bases, there was a span of 9 bases. CDR1 SNHLY and CDR2 FYNNEI come from the germline V gene. The CDR3 loop spans 13 amino acids. The CDR3 DNA follows: TGTGCCAGCAGGACACTTGACAATCAGCCCCAGCATTTT. This codes for CASRTLDNQPQHF.

This clone occurred a few times. The rearrangement links TRBV9 to TRBJ2-3; 7 nucleotides line up with TRBD1. The J segment lost 5 bases and the V segment lost 0 bases, leaving 15 bases of the junction unmatched. The CDR3 sequence is 18 residues long. From germline, CDR1 is SGDLS and CDR2 YYNGEE. The CDR3 protein is CASSVDLGRRGLGDTQYF. The CDR3 nucleotides are TGTGCCAGCAGCGTAGATTTGGGGAGAAGGGGGCTAGGAGATACGCAGTATTTT.

In this sample, this clone turned up once. The CDR3 DNA is TGTGCCAGCAGCTCCCGGACCGACAGGGTTGGGAATGAGCAGTTCTTC. It encodes CASSSRTDRVGNEQFF. The rearrangement links TRBV7-8 to TRBJ2-1; 7 positions agree with TRBD1. This CDR3 has 16 residues. V lost 4 bases and J lost 7; bases outside the gene matches: 13. The germline CDR1 and CDR2 sequences are SGHVS and FQNEAQ.

This chain uses TRBV6-5 with TRBJ2-2; D is perhaps TRBD2 (6 bases). From germline, CDR1 is MNHEY and CDR2 SVGAGI. Trimming took 7 bases from V and 2 from J, leaving 14 bases between them. The CDR3 covers 15 residues. CDR3 protein: CASTPGRGNTGELFF. CDR3 DNA: TGTGCCAGCACTCCGGGGCGGGGTAACACCGGGGAGCTGTTTTTT.

This clone was seen a handful of times. The gene calls are TRBV18 and TRBJ2-7; 8 bases are shared with TRBD1. V shed 5 bases and J 3 bases; nucleotides not matched to a gene: 3. The germline gives CDR1 KGHSH, CDR2 LQKENI. The CDR3 loop spans 13 amino acids. CDR3 sequence reads: CASSATGGYEQYF. The DNA for the CDR3 is TGTGCCAGCTCAGCTACAGGGGGCTACGAGCAGTACTTC.

The rearrangement uses TRBV9 and TRBJ2-1, with 8 bases lining up with TRBD2. Trimming cost V 0 bases and J 3 bases; bases outside gene matches: 5. This CDR3 has 16 residues. Looked up from germline, CDR1 is SGDLS and CDR2 is YYNGEE. The CDR3 DNA follows: TGTGCCAGCAGCGTAGTTGCGGGGGGCCGCTACAATGAGCAGTTCTTC. It specifies CASSVVAGGRYNEQFF.

The chain has TRBV9 and TRBJ2-7; 10 bases map to TRBD1. Germline V gene sequence: CDR1 SGDLS, CDR2 YYNGEE. The CDR3 runs to 15 residues. Germline trimming cut 2 bases from V and 6 bases from J; bases unmatched to any gene: 8. The CDR3 protein is CASSVGSGQGGEQYF. CDR3 in DNA: TGTGCCAGCAGCGTTGGATCCGGACAGGGGGGCGAGCAGTACTTC.

The chain carries TRBV27 and TRBJ1-1, with TRBD1 matching over 7 bases. CDR3 length equals 15 residues. V shed 5 bases, J shed 1 base, and the junction held 7 bases outside the gene matches. Looked up from germline, CDR1 is MNHEY and CDR2 is SMNVEV (reference sequence). The CDR3 spells CASSKFGTANTEAFF. The CDR3 nucleotides are TGTGCCAGCAGTAAATTCGGGACAGCGAACACTGAAGCTTTCTTT.

This chain links TRBV5-4 with TRBJ2-1, with D tentatively TRBD1 (5 bases). V lost 7 bases and J lost 7, with 12 bases in between. The CDR3 has 12 residues. Germline CDR1 and CDR2: SGHNT and YYREEE (reference sequence). CDR3 in amino acids: CASQAGRNEQFF. The DNA for the CDR3 is TGTGCCAGCCAGGCAGGGCGGAATGAGCAGTTCTTC.

The rearrangement uses TRBV6-1 and TRBJ2-1; 8 bases align to TRBD2. Trimming at V came to 1 base and at J to 6 bases, leaving 5 bases not matched to a gene. In germline, CDR1 is MNHNS, CDR2 SASEGT. This CDR3 has 15 amino acids. CDR3 protein: CASSEGTSIGNEQFF. CDR3 coding DNA: TGTGCCAGCAGTGAAGGGACTAGCATCGGCAATGAGCAGTTCTTC.

This clone was counted only a few times. The chain carries TRBV12-3 or TRBV12-4 and TRBJ2-3, with D possibly being TRBD2 (6 bases). Trimming took 5 bases from V and 7 from J, leaving 13 bases between them. This CDR3 region has 13 residues. The CDR3 is CASSRGWVNTQYF. The CDR3 nucleotides read TGTGCCAGCAGTCGGGGGTGGGTGAATACGCAGTATTTT.

The rearrangement links TRBV24-1 to TRBJ1-4; tentatively, D is TRBD1 (6 bases). The germline CDR1 and CDR2 sequences are KGHDR and SFDVKD. With 6 bases removed from V and 4 bases from J, the gap between germline ends came to 29 bases. This CDR3 has 20 residues. In DNA, the CDR3 is TGTGCCACCAGTCAACAACGGACAGACTATCTCCAGACTCTTAATGAAAAACTGTTTTTT. Amino acid sequence: CATSQQRTDYLQTLNEKLFF.

With regard to this clone: The same CDR3 can be traced to other DNA sequences in this sample. This sequence joins TRBV28 and TRBJ1-2, with 8 bases identical to TRBD1. Germline V gene lookup returns CDR1 MDHEN and CDR2 SYDVKM. CDR3 length equals 18 residues. Trimming removed 9 bases from V and 3 bases from J; junction bases left unmatched: 21. CDR3: CASSHPWVQGGPYYGYTF. CDR3 DNA sequence: TGTGCCAGTAGCCACCCGTGGGTACAGGGGGGCCCCTACTATGGCTACACCTTC.

The chain has TRBV7-2 and TRBJ2-5, with 14 bases matching TRBD2. After removal of 6 bases from V and 7 bases from J, the junction contained 4 bases not matched to a gene. This CDR3 contains 14 residues. Germline assignment: CDR1 SGHTA and CDR2 FQGNSA. The CDR3 reads CASRLGTSGGTQYF. CDR3 nucleotide sequence: TGTGCCAGCAGACTTGGGACTAGCGGGGGGACCCAGTACTTC.

The chain has TRBV19 and TRBJ1-2; TRBD1 might be the D (6 bases). Trimming took 3 bases from V and 0 from J, leaving 11 bases between them. This CDR3 has 15 residues. CDR1 is LNHDA, CDR2 SQIVND, per germline (reference sequence). CDR3 coding DNA: TGTGCCAGTAGTATCTTACAGGGATCTAACTATGGCTACACCTTC. Its protein product is CASSILQGSNYGYTF.

The gene calls are TRBV28 and TRBJ2-5; D perhaps matches TRBD1 (6 bases). V lost 3 bases, J lost 4 bases, and 18 bases lay in between. The germline V gene encodes CDR1 MDHEN and CDR2 SYDVKM. The CDR3 extends over 16 amino acids. The CDR3 sequence is CASSLSGGRGIETQYF. CDR3 sequence (DNA): TGTGCCAGCAGTTTGTCCGGTGGCAGGGGTATAGAGACCCAGTACTTC.

The rearrangement uses TRBV7-3 and TRBJ2-3; 10 bases fit TRBD2. CDR3 length: 15 amino acids. Germline V gene lookup returns CDR1 SGHTA and CDR2 FQGTGA. V was pared by 1 base and J by 4 bases, with 2 bases of the junction left unmatched. CDR3 coding DNA: TGTGCCAGCAGCTTAAGGCTAGCGGGGGCAGATACGCAGTATTTT. This encodes CASSLRLAGADTQYF.

The V gene is TRBV5-1, the J gene TRBJ2-3, with D tentatively TRBD1 (5 bases). Deletions cut 1 base from V and 5 bases from J, with 5 bases between. The V gene's germline CDR1 is SGHRS and CDR2 YFSETQ. The length of the CDR3 is 12 residues. The CDR3 spells CASSLQGDTQYF. The CDR3 DNA reads as TGCGCCAGCAGCTTGCAGGGAGATACGCAGTATTTT. The entire variable domain, with the rest obtained from reference TRBV5-1 and TRBJ2-3, is as follows: KAGVTQTPRYLIKTRGQQVTLSCSPISGHRSVSWYQQTPGQGLQFLFEYFSETQRNKGNFPGRFSGRQFSNSRSEMNVSTLELGDSALYLCASSLQGDTQYFGPGTRLTVL.

The chain recombines TRBV7-3 with TRBJ2-7; perhaps TRBD1 as D (5 bases). The CDR3 is 14 residues long. CDR1 SGHTA and CDR2 FQGTGA come from the germline V gene. V was cut by 5 bases and J by 3 bases, with 14 bases left in between. CDR3 DNA sequence: TGTGCCAGCAGCCCAGGGAACTTTTTCTACGAGCAGTACTTC. This encodes CASSPGNFFYEQYF. The full variable domain, completed using reference TRBV7-3 and TRBJ2-7, is GAGVSQTPSNKVTEKGKYVELRCDPISGHTALYWYRQSLGQGPEFLIYFQGTGAADDSGLPNDRFFAVRPEGSVSTLKIQRTERGDSAVYLCASSPGNFFYEQYFGPGTRLTVT.

CDR3 coding DNA: TGTGCCTGGCAGGGGGTAAGCATGAACACTGAAGCTTTCTTT. This gives the protein CAWQGVSMNTEAFF. This sequence joins TRBV30 and TRBJ1-1; 7 nucleotides agree with TRBD1. This CDR3 has 14 amino acids. With 5 bases clipped from V and 0 bases from J, the junction kept 6 bases outside the gene matches. CDR1 is GTSNPN, CDR2 SVGIG, per germline (reference sequence).

The chain carries TRBV6-1 and TRBJ2-1; 11 bases are a match to TRBD2. Germline V gene lookup returns CDR1 MNHNS and CDR2 SASEGT. The CDR3 loop spans 14 amino acids. V was pared by 2 bases and J by 12 bases, with 6 bases of the junction left unmatched. The CDR3 coding sequence is TGTGCCAGCAGTGAAACTAGCGGGGGCAATCGGCAGTTCTTC. It translates to CASSETSGGNRQFF.

This chain joins TRBV30 and TRBJ2-1; 13 bases map to TRBD2. The V gene's germline CDR1 is GTSNPN and CDR2 SVGIG (reference sequence). The CDR3 covers 17 residues. The V and J ends lost 7 bases and 8 bases, in that order; junction bases with no gene match: 17. The CDR3 sequence is CASTLAGGLHSNYEQFF. DNA for the CDR3: TGTGCCTCCACACTAGCGGGGGGGCTGCACTCCAACTATGAGCAGTTCTTC.